These 8 T cell receptor beta chains were sequenced from one sample in a study of blood T cell repertoires in COVID-19. Clones were read by immunoSEQ multiplex PCR, and TCRdb kept only the in-frame ones, dropping some. This table holds about 190,000 clones, roughly 89% found once. The specimen sequenced was peripheral blood. The receptors stem from a woman aged 65 to 85 with COVID-19, enrolled during active disease.

This chain connects TRBV21-1 to TRBJ1-4; TRBD1, the D gene given by the table, was not confirmed from the DNA. TRBV21-1 is tagged as a pseudogene. This CDR3 has 14 residues. The DNA of the CDR3 is TGTGCCAGCAGCAAGGACAAAGCTAATGAAAAACTGTTTTTT. Its protein is CASSKDKANEKLFF.

The rearrangement uses TRBV10-3 and TRBJ2-7; TRBD2 agrees at 8 bases. The trim removed 4 bases at V and 2 bases at J, leaving 7 bases unmatched. Germline V CDR1 and CDR2: ENHRY, SYGVKD. The CDR3 totals 15 residues. In DNA, the CDR3 is TGTGCCATCAGTGTGACTAGCGTGAATACCTACGAGCAGTACTTC. Protein sequence: CAISVTSVNTYEQYF.

In DNA form, the CDR3 reads TGTGCCAGCAGCTTGGGACAAACGAACACCGGGGAGCTGTTTTTT. Protein: CASSLGQTNTGELFF. The chain couples TRBV3-1 (or the pseudogene TRBV3-2) to TRBJ2-2; a weak D match, TRBD1 (6 bases). The CDR3 sequence is 15 residues long. V shed 5 bases and J shed 0 bases, with 10 bases lying between them. CDR1 is LGHDT and CDR2 is YNNKEL in the germline V gene (reference sequence).

The rearrangement links TRBV5-5 to TRBJ1-3, with TRBD1 matching 7 bases. Germline V CDR1 and CDR2: SGHKS, YYEKEE (reference sequence). The CDR3 sequence is 15 residues long. V was clipped by 4 bases and J by 0 bases; unmatched bases: 4. CDR3 protein: CASSPWDSSGNTIYF. In DNA, the CDR3 is TGTGCCAGCAGCCCATGGGACAGCTCTGGAAACACCATATATTTT. Using reference TRBV5-5 and TRBJ1-3 for the parts outside the CDR3, the full variable domain is DAGVTQSPTHLIKTRGQQVTLRCSPISGHKSVSWYQQVLGQGPQFIFQYYEKEERGRGNFPDRFSARQFPNYSSELNVNALLLGDSALYLCASSPWDSSGNTIYFGEGSWLTVV.

The J gene is TRBJ1-1, the V gene TRBV19; no clear D gene. The CDR3 is 12 amino acids. The V end lost 5 bases, the J end lost 8 bases, and 12 bases lay between the germline ends. Looked up from germline, CDR1 is LNHDA and CDR2 is SQIVND (reference sequence). The CDR3 DNA follows: TGTGCCAGTAGTGCGTTTACGAGGGAAGCTTTCTTT. It specifies CASSAFTREAFF.

This chain joins TRBV10-3 and TRBJ1-1; 7 positions agree with TRBD1. The trim removed 0 bases at V and 0 bases at J, leaving 1 base unmatched. Germline V gene sequence: CDR1 ENHRY, CDR2 SYGVKD. The CDR3 has 15 residues. This chain's CDR3 is CAISESTGLNTEAFF. The CDR3 DNA reads TGTGCCATCAGTGAGTCGACAGGGCTGAACACTGAAGCTTTCTTT.

The genes are TRBV10-3 and TRBJ2-7; 10 bases match TRBD2. This CDR3 region has 15 residues. V gave up 4 bases and J gave up 4 bases; unmatched junction bases: 7. CDR1 and CDR2 (germline): ENHRY, SYGVKD. The CDR3 region is CAISVTGTSEYEQYF. The CDR3 nucleotides read TGTGCCATCAGTGTTACCGGGACTAGCGAGTACGAGCAGTACTTC.

CDR3 DNA: TGCAGTGCTAGACAGTATGGCTACACCTTC. Its translation: CSARQYGYTF. The rearrangement links TRBV20-1 to TRBJ1-2; D gene ambiguous. Trimming removed 2 bases from V and 5 bases from J, with 3 bases in between. This CDR3 has 10 amino acids. Germline CDR1 and CDR2: DFQATT and SNEGSKA (reference sequence).